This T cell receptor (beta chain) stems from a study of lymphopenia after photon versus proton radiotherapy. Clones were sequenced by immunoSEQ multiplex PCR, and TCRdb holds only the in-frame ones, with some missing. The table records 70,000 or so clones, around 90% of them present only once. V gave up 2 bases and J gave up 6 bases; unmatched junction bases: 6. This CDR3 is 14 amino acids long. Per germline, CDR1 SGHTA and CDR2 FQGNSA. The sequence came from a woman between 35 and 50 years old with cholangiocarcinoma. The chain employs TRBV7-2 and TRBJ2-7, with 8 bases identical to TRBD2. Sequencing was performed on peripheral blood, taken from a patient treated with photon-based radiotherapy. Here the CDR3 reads CASSLKAGASEQYF. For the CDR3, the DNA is TGTGCCAGCAGCTTAAAAGCGGGAGCCTCCGAGCAGTACTTC.